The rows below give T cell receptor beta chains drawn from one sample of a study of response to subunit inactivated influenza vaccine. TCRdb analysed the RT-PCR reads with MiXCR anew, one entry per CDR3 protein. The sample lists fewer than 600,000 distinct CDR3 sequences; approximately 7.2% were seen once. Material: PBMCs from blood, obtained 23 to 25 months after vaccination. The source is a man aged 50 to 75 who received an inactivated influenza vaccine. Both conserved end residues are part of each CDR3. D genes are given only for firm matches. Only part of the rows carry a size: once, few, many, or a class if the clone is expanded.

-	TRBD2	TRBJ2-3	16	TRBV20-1	TGCAGTGCTAGATCGCTAGCGGGAGGTAGGGTAGATACGCAGTATTTT	CSARSLAGGRVDTQYF
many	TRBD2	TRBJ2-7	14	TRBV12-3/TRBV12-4	TGTGCCAGCAGTCCTAGCGGGAGTGTTTACGAGCAGTACTTC	CASSPSGSVYEQYF
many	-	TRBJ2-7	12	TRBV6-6	TGTGCCAGCAGGGCGGGCTCGAGGGAGCAGTACTTC	CASRAGSREQYF
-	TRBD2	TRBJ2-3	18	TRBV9	TGTGCCAGCAGCCCATCCCTGGGGGGAGGACTAGCGGGGCATACGCAGTATTTT	CASSPSLGGGLAGHTQYF
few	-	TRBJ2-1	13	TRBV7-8	TGTGCCAGCAGCCCACGACTAGTCAATGAGCAGTTCTTC	CASSPRLVNEQFF
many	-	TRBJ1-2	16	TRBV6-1	TGTGCCAGCAGAAAAGGGGACGGAGCTGGGAACTATGGCTACACCTTC	CASRKGDGAGNYGYTF
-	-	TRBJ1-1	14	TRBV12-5	TGTGCTAGTGGAACAGGAACCTTGAACACTGAAGCTTTCTTT	CASGTGTLNTEAFF
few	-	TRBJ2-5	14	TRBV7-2	TGTGCCAGCAGCACAAGGACCCGACAAGAGACCCAGTACTTC	CASSTRTRQETQYF
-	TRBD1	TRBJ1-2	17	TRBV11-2	TGTGCCAGCAGCACCTTACGACAGGGGGCTGGGGACTATGGCTACACCTTC	CASSTLRQGAGDYGYTF
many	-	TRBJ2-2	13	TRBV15	TGTGCCATCCCAGTCCCGAACACCGGGGAGCTGTTTTTT	CAIPVPNTGELFF
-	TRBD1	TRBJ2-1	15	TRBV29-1	TGCAGCGGGACAAACAGACAGGGGTTATACAATGAGCAGTTCTTC	CSGTNRQGLYNEQFF
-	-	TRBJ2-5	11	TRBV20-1	TGCAGTGCTACAGGAGAGGAGACCCAGTACTTC	CSATGEETQYF
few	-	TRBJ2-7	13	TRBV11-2	TGTGCCAGCAGACCCGAAGCCCGGTACGAGCAGTACTTC	CASRPEARYEQYF
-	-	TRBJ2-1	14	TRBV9	TGTGCCAGCAGCGTAGTGGGGCACCGGAATGAGCAGTTCTTC	CASSVVGHRNEQFF
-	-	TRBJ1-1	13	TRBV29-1	TGCAGCGTTGATGGAGGCAGAAACACTGAAGCTTTCTTT	CSVDGGRNTEAFF
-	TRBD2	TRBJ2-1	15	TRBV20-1	TGCAGTGCTAGAACCACGGGGGGGCTCCTCAATGAGCAGTTCTTC	CSARTTGGLLNEQFF
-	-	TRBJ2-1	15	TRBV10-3	TGTGCCATCAGCGATAACCGGGGGCTCTCGAAAGAGCAGTTCTTC	CAISDNRGLSKEQFF
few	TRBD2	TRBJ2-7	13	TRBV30	TGTGCCTGGGAACAGGGACTAGCTGGCGAGCAGTACTTC	CAWEQGLAGEQYF
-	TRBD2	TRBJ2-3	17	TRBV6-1	TGTGCCAGCAGTGATTTGGTTAGCGGGGGGGCCGGAGATACGCAGTATTTT	CASSDLVSGGAGDTQYF
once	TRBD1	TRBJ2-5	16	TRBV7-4	TGTGCCAGCAGCATAGAACAGGGGTTGGGGCAAGAGACCCAGTACTTC	CASSIEQGLGQETQYF
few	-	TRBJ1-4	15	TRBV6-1	TGTGCCAGCAGTCCAAGCCGGGACACACATGAAAAACTGTTTTTT	CASSPSRDTHEKLFF
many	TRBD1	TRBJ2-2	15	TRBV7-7	TGTGCCAGCAGCCCACAGGGGCTCAGCACCGGGGAGCTGTTTTTT	CASSPQGLSTGELFF
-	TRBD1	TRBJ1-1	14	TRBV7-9	TGTGCCAGCAGCTTCTTACAGGGGAGCACTGAAGCTTTCTTT	CASSFLQGSTEAFF
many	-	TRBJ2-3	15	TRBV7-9	TGTGCCAGCAGCTTGGTATTAGGCGGGACAGATACGCAGTATTTT	CASSLVLGGTDTQYF
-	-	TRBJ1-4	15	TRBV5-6	TGTGCCAGCGGCCCGGGCCTCCTCTGGGGTGAAAAACTGTTTTTT	CASGPGLLWGEKLFF
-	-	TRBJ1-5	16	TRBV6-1	TGTGCCAGCAGCCCGGACAGTTTAAGAAGCAATCAGCCCCAGCATTTT	CASSPDSLRSNQPQHF
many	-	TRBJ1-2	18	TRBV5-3	TGTGCCAGTACGCCGAGAAGATACAGGGAAGCTCCTAACTATGGCTACACCTTC	CASTPRRYREAPNYGYTF
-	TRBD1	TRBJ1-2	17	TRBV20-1	TGCAGTGCTAGAGTCCCCCCAGGGGGCCTTCCTAACTATGGCTACACCTTC	CSARVPPGGLPNYGYTF
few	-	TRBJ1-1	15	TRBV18	TGTGCCAGCTCACCGACTCGACAGCTGAACACTGAAGCTTTCTTT	CASSPTRQLNTEAFF
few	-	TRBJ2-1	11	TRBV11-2	TGTGCCAGCAGCTTAGAAGTGGGGCAGTTCTTC	CASSLEVGQFF
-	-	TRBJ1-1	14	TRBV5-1	TGCGCCAGCAGCGTGGACCCGGGGAACACTGAAGCTTTCTTT	CASSVDPGNTEAFF
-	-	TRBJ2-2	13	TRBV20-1	TGCAGTGCTAGGGGGGCCGCAGTAGGGGAGCTGTTTTTT	CSARGAAVGELFF
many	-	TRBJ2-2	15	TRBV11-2	TGTGCCAGCAGCCACCGTGGTAGCAGCACCGGGGAGCTGTTTTTT	CASSHRGSSTGELFF
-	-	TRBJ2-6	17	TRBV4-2	TGTGCCAGCAGCCAAGAGAGGGGGGCGCTTGGGGCCAACGTCCTGACTTTC	CASSQERGALGANVLTF
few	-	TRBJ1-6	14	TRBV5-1	TGCGCCAGCATGGAGGGCAGGGCGGGATCACCCCTCCACTTT	CASMEGRAGSPLHF
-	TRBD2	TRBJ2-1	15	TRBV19	TGTGCCAGTAGTTATACTAGCGGGAGTTACAATGAGCAGTTCTTC	CASSYTSGSYNEQFF
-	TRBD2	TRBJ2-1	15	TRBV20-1	TGCAGTGCTAGAGATCTCCTAGCGGGGGTCGATGAGCAGTTCTTC	CSARDLLAGVDEQFF
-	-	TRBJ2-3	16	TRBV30	TGTGCCTGGAGTGGCTTCCAGGGATGGGTCACAGATACGCAGTATTTT	CAWSGFQGWVTDTQYF
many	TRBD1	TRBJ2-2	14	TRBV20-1	TGCAGTGCTTCGGGACAGCAGAACACCGGGGAGCTGTTTTTT	CSASGQQNTGELFF
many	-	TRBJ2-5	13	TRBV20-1	TGCAGTGCGGGAATAGGGTGGAAAGAGACCCAGTACTTC	CSAGIGWKETQYF
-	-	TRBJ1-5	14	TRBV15	TGTGCCACCAGCAGCCAGGACAGCCATCAGCCCGAGCATTTT	CATSSQDSHQPEHF
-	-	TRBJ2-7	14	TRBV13	TGTGCCAGCAGCGAAAACCGGGTTTCATACGAGCAGTACTTC	CASSENRVSYEQYF
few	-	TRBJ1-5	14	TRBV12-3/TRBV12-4	TGTGCCAGCAGTTTGGGGGCGAGGCGGTATCCCCAGCATTTT	CASSLGARRYPQHF
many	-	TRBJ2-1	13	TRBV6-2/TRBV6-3	TGTGCCAGCAGTTACGGGCGCCTCAATGAGCAGTTCTTC	CASSYGRLNEQFF
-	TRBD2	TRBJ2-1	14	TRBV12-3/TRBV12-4	TGTGCCAGCAGTCCCTCAGGGACTAGCGGACGGCAGTTCTTC	CASSPSGTSGRQFF
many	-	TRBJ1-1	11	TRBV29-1	TGCAGCGTTGTGACTACGCCCGAAGCTTTCTTT	CSVVTTPEAFF
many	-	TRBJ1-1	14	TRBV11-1	TGTGCCAGCAGCTTAGCCGGGGGAACCACTGAAGCTTTCTTT	CASSLAGGTTEAFF
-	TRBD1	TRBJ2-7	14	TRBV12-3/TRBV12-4	TGTGCCAGCCGCGCCGGGACAGCGTCCTACGAGCAGTACTTC	CASRAGTASYEQYF
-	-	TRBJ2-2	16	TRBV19	TGTGCCAGTAGAGTCAGGGCTCGGGGGCACACCGGGGAGCTGTTTTTT	CASRVRARGHTGELFF
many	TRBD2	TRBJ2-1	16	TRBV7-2	TGTGCCAGCAGTCGGGGGACTAGCGGGGGCTACAATGAGCAGTTCTTC	CASSRGTSGGYNEQFF
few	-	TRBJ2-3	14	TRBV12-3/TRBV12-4	TGTGCCAGCAGGTACGGGACAAGCACAGATACGCAGTATTTT	CASRYGTSTDTQYF
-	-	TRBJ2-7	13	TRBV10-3	TGTGCCATCAGTGAGTCGAGCTCCTACGAGCAGTACTTC	CAISESSSYEQYF
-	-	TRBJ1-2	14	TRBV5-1	TGCGCCAGCAGCTTGGAAGGGTCTAACTATGGCTACACCTTC	CASSLEGSNYGYTF